This T cell receptor (beta chain) was observed in a study of T cell responses to AZD1222 COVID-19 vaccine (dated by TCRdb to the early 2020s). Looking at the study overall: TCR sequencing was performed for roughly 250 trial participants, of whom about 200 were given two doses of AZD1222 and around 25 were given two doses of MenACWY control vaccine. Trial participants were enrolled by age into 18-55, 56-69 and 70-plus year subgroups, with approximately 150, 30 and 60 TCR-sequenced participants respectively. General conclusions and limits of the study: Participants were mostly white British and included more females than males, and it was suggested by the authors that clonal diversity may have been underestimated. Epitopes outside the regions mutated in the B.1.351 and B.1.1.7 variants were reportedly recognized by nearly half of the unique spike-specific TCRs. Conclusions about previously exposed vaccinees are limited, since just six AZD1222 recipients were seropositive for SARS-CoV-2 at baseline. The vaccine-associated CD4 TCRs covered the entire spike protein, and the dominant responses fell in regions 160-218 and 743-854. The 56-69-year group was small, and its depth increase did not reach significance, likely because of low power. Spike-specific TCR breadth and depth rose significantly after two AZD1222 doses compared with day 0 and with MenACWY recipients. Because no day 14 peak-response samples were available, repertoires were characterized only after the peak T cell response.

V lost 7 bases and J lost 2 bases; the stretch between them is 27 bases long. The CDR3, cysteine through phenylalanine, is 18 amino acids long. Just CDR3 DNA is preserved here, 54 bases in frame from base 1. CDR1 and CDR2 were assigned from the germline V gene as SQVTM and ANQGSEA. The time point label on this specimen signifies: about 28 days (+/-7) after the second vaccine dose. Because spike-specific TCR depth and breadth did not differ between the two schedules, AZD1222 recipients who got a second dose at roughly 4 weeks were pooled with those who got a second dose at roughly 12 weeks. Samples from vaccinated people were obtained from the UK trials COV001 and COV002, which included a single-blind randomized controlled phase 2/3 trial of AZD1222 (ChAdOx1 nCoV-19) in healthy adults. For TCRbeta chain sequencing, PBMC samples from trial participants were taken at day 0 and at day 28 after the second dose.

The CDR3 regions of human TCRbeta chains were subjected to immunosequencing. Processing in the source paper ran as follows. Repertoire TCRs were checked for matches against a reference library of SARS-CoV-2-specific TCRs that had been generated using the MIRA antigen-specificity platform. Breadth meant the fraction of unique TCRs that were SARS-CoV-2-associated, whereas depth meant the fraction of total T cells that were SARS-CoV-2-associated. Using the MIRA data, every spike-specific TCR was mapped to the spike region that the TCR reacted to and assigned to either a CD4 or a CD8 class. Log10-transformed breadth and depth values were compared by one-way ANOVA with Sidak's multiple comparisons tests. Here the immuneACCESS table is served through TCRdb, limited to in-frame sequences with V and J called. Missing clones are a known gap in these copies; in checked studies unresolved V genes cover under half, and the rest lacks a known reason. V and J calls and clone size come straight from that table; D and trimming were deduced from the DNA. In all, the sample holds about 86,000 clones, and 88% of those were seen once. The top ten clones comprise 6.5% to 8.5% of the sample.

With respect to this clone: The antigen it binds to is not known. Base qualities are missing; no much larger clone stands one base away.

The sequences come from peripheral blood, collected 28 days after the second AZD1222 dose. This sequence originates from an adult who received the AZD1222 COVID-19 vaccine. The rearranged chain carries TRBV29-1 and TRBJ2-4; the D gene is perhaps TRBD2, from 6 matching bases. The bases are TGCAGCGCACAAAAGCTACTCGGGGGTGTCGGAACCAAAAACATTCAGTACTTC. The translation is CSAQKLLGGVGTKNIQYF.